Each of the 22 T cell receptor beta chains below was sequenced from the same sample in a study of HIV-infected children after antiretroviral therapy interruption. The treatment denotes: PENTA 11 planned treatment interruption arm or continuous ART arm. The TCR library was built from RNA with a 3' RACE protocol and unique molecular identifiers. TCRdb reprocessed the 3' RACE reads via MiXCR and lists one record per CDR3 protein. This sample has approximately 89,000 distinct CDR3 sequences, with 6% to 8.5% found just once. This material consisted of CD45RA+ CD4+ T cells from PBMCs, pooled from several time points, taken from a donor given antiretroviral therapy, either interrupted or continuous. This sample's subset: naive CD4+ CD45RA+ CD45RO- T cells. These receptors were taken from a pool of human donors with HIV.

This clonotype showed up many times. V usage is TRBV3-1 and J usage is TRBJ2-1, with 11 bases identical to TRBD2. Germline V gives CDR1 LGHDT, CDR2 YNNKEL (reference sequence). The J segment lost 7 bases and the V segment lost 10 bases, leaving 3 bases of the junction unmatched. The CDR3 runs 12 residues. This CDR3 is CATTSGGNEQFF. For the CDR3, the DNA is TGTGCCACCACTAGCGGGGGAAATGAGCAGTTCTTC.

This clonotype was counted ten times or more. This chain joins TRBV18 and TRBJ2-5; D unclear. Germline values: CDR1 KGHSH, CDR2 LQKENI. Trimming cost V 5 bases and J 0 bases, with 4 bases left between them. The CDR3 consists of 12 residues. CDR3 DNA: TGTGCCAGCTCAGAGTACCAAGAGACCCAGTACTTC. This translates into CASSEYQETQYF.

This clonotype was counted a few times. The chain is built from TRBV29-1 and TRBJ1-2; D call uncertain. Germline assignment: CDR1 SQVTM and CDR2 ANQGSEA. Between the trimmed V and J ends, which lost 6 bases and 0 bases, there was a span of 11 bases. The CDR3 is 13 amino acids. CDR3 sequence reads: CSVTAPANYGYTF. In nucleotides, the CDR3 is TGCAGCGTGACGGCACCAGCTAACTATGGCTACACCTTC. The whole variable domain, filled in from reference TRBV29-1 and TRBJ1-2, reads SAVISQKPSRDICQRGTSLTIQCQVDSQVTMMFWYRQQPGQSLTLIATANQGSEATYESGFVIDKFPISRPNLTFSTLTVSNMSPEDSSIYLCSVTAPANYGYTFGSGTRLTVV.

J is TRBJ2-3 and V is TRBV6-5; D assignment may be TRBD1 or TRBD2 (5 bases each). The CDR3 sequence is 13 residues long. In germline, CDR1 is MNHEY, CDR2 SVGAGI. V was trimmed by 5 bases and J by 5 bases, leaving 11 bases between them. The CDR3 loop is CASSDVGEDTQYF. The DNA of the CDR3 is TGTGCCAGCAGTGATGTGGGGGAAGATACGCAGTATTTT.

The table lists this clonotype with many counts. This chain connects TRBV12-3 or TRBV12-4 to TRBJ2-5; 11 nucleotides align to TRBD2. Unmatched junction bases numbered 11, after V lost 4 bases and J lost 1 base. The CDR3 consists of 18 residues. The CDR3 bases are TGTGCCAGCAGTTCAGCGCGACCGACTAGCGGGATCCAAGAGACCCAGTACTTC. Residues: CASSSARPTSGIQETQYF.

The sample holds a few counts of this clonotype. This chain uses TRBV7-2 with TRBJ2-5, with a possible D match to TRBD1 (6 bases). CDR3 size: 15 residues. The V gene's germline CDR1 is SGHTA and CDR2 FQGNSA. The V end lost 9 bases, the J end lost 5 bases, and 22 bases lay between the germline ends. CDR3 coding DNA: TGTGCCAGTAGTTTCCCGGGACAAGCAATGGAGACCCAGTACTTC. Residues: CASSFPGQAMETQYF.

Many counts were recorded for this clonotype. The chain carries TRBV7-2 and TRBJ1-5; TRBD1 matches 7 bases. V dropped 9 bases and J dropped 6; count of bases not matched to a gene: 11. CDR3 length: 14 amino acids. The germline CDR1 and CDR2 sequences are SGHTA and FQGNSA. The CDR3 loop reads CASARRGQGQPQHF. The CDR3 nucleotides are TGTGCCAGTGCTAGAAGGGGGCAAGGTCAGCCCCAGCATTTT.

This clonotype was recorded at least ten times. This chain joins TRBV5-6 and TRBJ1-2; TRBD1 might be the D (6 bases). The CDR3 contains 18 residues. V lost 0 bases and J lost 2, with 20 bases in between. Germline CDR1 and CDR2: SGHDT and YYEEEE. CDR3 residues: CASSLVLTPGGGNYGYTF. CDR3 nucleotide sequence: TGTGCCAGCAGCTTGGTTCTTACCCCTGGGGGCGGAAACTATGGCTACACCTTC.

The genes are TRBV7-2 and TRBJ1-5, with 8 bases lining up with TRBD1. Germline V gene lookup returns CDR1 SGHTA and CDR2 FQGNSA. The CDR3 sequence is 15 residues long. Unmatched junction bases numbered 3, after V lost 5 bases and J lost 0 bases. CDR3 sequence: CASSRTGNSNQPQHF. DNA for the CDR3: TGTGCCAGCAGCCGGACAGGGAATAGCAATCAGCCCCAGCATTTT.

This clonotype was seen a handful of times. The gene calls are TRBV5-1 and TRBJ2-3; 9 bases align to TRBD1. Germline CDR1 and CDR2: SGHRS and YFSETQ. The CDR3 sequence is 13 residues long. Trimming cost V 5 bases and J 9 bases; bases outside gene matches: 7. Here the CDR3 DNA reads TGCGCCAGCAGTTTTACGGGACAGGGCACGCAGTATTTT. Translated: CASSFTGQGTQYF.

This clonotype was observed at least ten times. This sequence joins TRBV12-3 or TRBV12-4 and TRBJ1-1; the D is unclear. The CDR3 is 13 amino acids. Trimming shortened V by 7 bases and J by 4 bases, and 13 bases separated the two germline ends. The CDR3, as DNA: TGTGCCAGCACCTATCGAGCCCCCACTGAAGCTTTCTTT. Its translation is CASTYRAPTEAFF.

A few counts support this clonotype. The chain employs TRBV10-3 and TRBJ1-5; D uncertain. V was clipped by 3 bases and J by 2 bases, with 11 bases between them. CDR1 is ENHRY, CDR2 SYGVKD, per germline. CDR3 length: 15 residues. CDR3 bases: TGTGCCATCAGTGAATTTGGGGATGGCAATCAGCCCCAGCATTTT. This codes for CAISEFGDGNQPQHF.

This clonotype was recorded many times. This sequence joins TRBV29-1 and TRBJ1-1; D not resolved. V was shortened by 6 bases and J by 2 bases, with 13 bases between the two germline ends. The germline gives CDR1 SQVTM, CDR2 ANQGSEA. The CDR3 runs to 13 residues. CDR3 nucleotides: TGCAGCGTCCTTCGACAAACTAACACTGAAGCTTTCTTT. It specifies CSVLRQTNTEAFF.

The V and J genes are TRBV12-3 or TRBV12-4 and TRBJ2-3, with 11 bases matching TRBD2. The CDR3 is made up of 15 amino acids. V lost 4 bases, J lost 3 bases, and 3 bases stayed unmatched. DNA for the CDR3: TGTGCCAGCAGTTATAGCGGGGGGGCGACAGATACGCAGTATTTT. It yields the protein CASSYSGGATDTQYF.

This clonotype showed up many times. The rearrangement links TRBV11-1 to TRBJ2-3; possibly TRBD1 for D (5 bases). Deletions cut 5 bases from V and 3 bases from J, with 15 bases between. The CDR3 runs to 15 residues. Germline V gene data show CDR1 as SGHAT and CDR2 as FQDESV (reference sequence). The CDR3 nucleotides are TGTGCCAGCAGCACACGACAGCAGGGAACAGATACGCAGTATTTT. Translation: CASSTRQQGTDTQYF.

This clonotype came up many times. The chain couples TRBV10-3 to TRBJ2-7; weak D call: TRBD1 (7 bases). V was pared by 3 bases and J by 3 bases, with 12 bases between. The CDR3 contains 14 residues. CDR1 and CDR2 (germline): ENHRY, SYGVKD. The CDR3 nucleotides read TGTGCCATCAGTGAAAGGCAGGGGGGCTACGAGCAGTACTTC. This encodes CAISERQGGYEQYF.

This clonotype was counted at least ten times. An end of the junction differs from the germline gene, which may be a read error. The rearrangement uses TRBV12-3 or TRBV12-4 and TRBJ2-1; 10 positions match TRBD1. The CDR3 is made up of 16 amino acids. CDR3 bases: TGTGCAAGCAGCTTAGGGGGACAGGGGAACTATGCTGAGCAGTTCTTC. Its protein is CASSLGGQGNYAEQFF.

This clonotype was detected ten times or more. The chain couples TRBV5-1 to TRBJ1-1; unclear D gene. The CDR3 runs to 13 residues. CDR1 SGHRS and CDR2 YFSETQ come from the germline V gene. V was clipped by 2 bases and J by 2 bases, with 7 bases between them. The CDR3 is CASSFSGNTEAFF. CDR3 nucleotide sequence: TGCGCCAGCAGCTTTTCTGGAAACACTGAAGCTTTCTTT.

This clonotype was picked up many times. The CDR3 DNA reads as TGTGCCAGCAGTTCTCCTAATCAGCCCCAGCATTTT. Its protein product is CASSSPNQPQHF. J is TRBJ1-5 and V is TRBV28, with D unclear. Germline V gene data show CDR1 as MDHEN and CDR2 as SYDVKM. CDR3 length: 12 residues. V dropped 4 bases and J dropped 4 bases, with 5 bases sitting between them.

The chain joins TRBV12-3 or TRBV12-4 to TRBJ1-5, with 12 bases fitting TRBD1. Trimming cost V 0 bases and J 4 bases; bases outside gene matches: 16. The CDR3 consists of 21 residues. The CDR3 nucleotides are TGTGCCAGCAGTTTAGCCCCCGGGACAGGGGGCCGTTTTGGACGGAATCAGCCCCAGCATTTT. Its protein is CASSLAPGTGGRFGRNQPQHF.

This clonotype appeared many times. The genes are TRBV4-2 and TRBJ2-2; D perhaps matches TRBD2 (5 bases). V was shortened by 0 bases and J by 0 bases, with 11 bases between the two germline ends. Germline-derived CDR1 and CDR2 are LGHNA and YNFKEQ. This CDR3 is built from 17 residues. The CDR3 bases are TGTGCCAGCAGCCAAGACCCTTCCGGGGCGAACACCGGGGAGCTGTTTTTT. Amino acids: CASSQDPSGANTGELFF.

This clonotype has ten or more counts. This chain uses TRBV29-1 with TRBJ1-2; a possible D gene is TRBD1 (5 bases). The CDR3 is 12 residues long. The ends were cut back, 7 bases at V and 5 bases at J, with 14 bases in the middle. Germline values: CDR1 SQVTM, CDR2 ANQGSEA. The CDR3 sequence: CSGRGQGYGYTF. The CDR3 region has the DNA TGCAGCGGACGTGGTCAGGGATATGGCTACACCTTC.